This T cell receptor beta chain was sequenced during a study of response to subunit inactivated influenza vaccine. With 9 bases removed from V and 7 bases from J, the gap between germline ends came to 16 bases. This CDR3 has 14 amino acids. CDR1 and CDR2 from the germline V gene are SGHTA and FQGNSA. TCRdb reprocessed the RT-PCR reads with MiXCR, giving one entry per CDR3 protein. The table lists roughly 290,000 distinct CDR3 sequences, 21% of them singletons, with roughly 10% in the top ten. Worth noting for this clonotype: Its antigen is as yet unknown.

Study results and caveats: After each seasonal influenza vaccination, few new T cells are recruited, the authors suggested.

The sequencing here drew on PBMCs from blood, taken about 19 months after vaccination. This rearrangement joins TRBV7-2 to TRBJ1-6; D not resolved. This sequence originates from a man between 45 and 75 years old who received an inactivated influenza vaccine. CDR3 residues: CASRPGERNSPLHF. The DNA for the CDR3 is TGTGCCAGTAGGCCCGGGGAACGGAATTCACCCCTCCACTTT.